Listed below are T cell receptor beta chains from one sample, sequenced in a study of blood T cell repertoires in COVID-19. The repertoire was sequenced with immunoSEQ multiplex PCR; TCRdb's copy has only in-frame clones and lacks some. The sample holds around 250,000 clones; approximately 90% are singletons and the top ten take around 0.87%. The sample was PBMCs or T cells enriched from blood (not recorded which). The source of these receptors is a man aged 50 to 59 who had been exposed to COVID-19. CDR3s include the opening cysteine and the closing phenylalanine or tryptophan. D genes are given only for firm matches. Clone size is not always given. Where it is, it says once, few, many or a class for expanded clones.

CDR3 length: 14; clone size: -; V gene: TRBV15; J gene: TRBJ1-2; D gene: TRBD1; CDR3 DNA: TGTGCCACCAGCAGAGAGGACAGGATCTATGGCTACACCTTC; CDR3 protein: CATSREDRIYGYTF
CDR3 length: 15; clone size: -; V gene: TRBV2; J gene: TRBJ2-1; D gene: -; CDR3 DNA: TGTGCCAGCAGCCCTGACAGGGCGGGGTACAATGAGCAGTTCTTC; CDR3 protein: CASSPDRAGYNEQFF
CDR3 length: 15; clone size: -; V gene: TRBV7-9; J gene: TRBJ2-5; D gene: TRBD2; CDR3 DNA: TGTGCCAGCAGCCCGGGACTAGCGGTCCAAGAGACCCAGTACTTC; CDR3 protein: CASSPGLAVQETQYF
CDR3 length: 14; clone size: -; V gene: TRBV19; J gene: TRBJ2-1; D gene: -; CDR3 DNA: TGTGCCAGTAGTACCCCGGACATCTACAATGAGCAGTTCTTC; CDR3 protein: CASSTPDIYNEQFF
CDR3 length: 17; clone size: -; V gene: TRBV11-2; J gene: TRBJ1-2; D gene: -; CDR3 DNA: TGTGCCAGCAGCTTAGAATTTAGGGGGAATCGAAGCTCTGGCTACACCTTC; CDR3 protein: CASSLEFRGNRSSGYTF
CDR3 length: 15; clone size: -; V gene: TRBV7-9; J gene: TRBJ2-5; D gene: -; CDR3 DNA: TGTGCCAGCAGCTTAGGCCTAGCTTTTGGGGAGACCCAGTACTTC; CDR3 protein: CASSLGLAFGETQYF
CDR3 length: 16; clone size: -; V gene: TRBV5-1; J gene: TRBJ2-2; D gene: -; CDR3 DNA: TGCGCCAGCAGCGAGAGCACTAGCATTCTAGTTCGGGAGCTGTTTTTT; CDR3 protein: CASSESTSILVRELFF
CDR3 length: 14; clone size: -; V gene: TRBV11-2; J gene: TRBJ1-2; D gene: -; CDR3 DNA: TGTGCCAGCAGCTTAGTGGTAGCTAACTATGGCTACACCTTC; CDR3 protein: CASSLVVANYGYTF
CDR3 length: 15; clone size: -; V gene: TRBV7-2; J gene: TRBJ1-5; D gene: TRBD1; CDR3 DNA: TGTGCCAGCAGCTTAGTGACAGGGTTAAGTCAGCCCCAGCATTTT; CDR3 protein: CASSLVTGLSQPQHF
CDR3 length: 14; clone size: -; V gene: TRBV30; J gene: TRBJ2-7; D gene: TRBD1; CDR3 DNA: TGTGCCTGGGACAGGGGGCCACCCAATTACGAGCAGTACTTC; CDR3 protein: CAWDRGPPNYEQYF
CDR3 length: 17; clone size: -; V gene: TRBV11-2; J gene: TRBJ2-1; D gene: TRBD2; CDR3 DNA: TGTGCCAGCAGCTTAGATAGGGCTAGCGGGAGGGTGGGTGAGCAGTTCTTC; CDR3 protein: CASSLDRASGRVGEQFF
CDR3 length: 12; clone size: -; V gene: TRBV5-6; J gene: TRBJ1-1; D gene: -; CDR3 DNA: TGTGCCAGCAGCTTGATCGGCACTGAAGCTTTCTTT; CDR3 protein: CASSLIGTEAFF
CDR3 length: 14; clone size: -; V gene: TRBV24-1; J gene: TRBJ2-3; D gene: TRBD2; CDR3 DNA: TGTGCCACCGGCGGGGGGAGCTACACAGATACGCAGTATTTT; CDR3 protein: CATGGGSYTDTQYF
CDR3 length: 15; clone size: once; V gene: TRBV5-1; J gene: TRBJ1-2; D gene: -; CDR3 DNA: TGCGCCAGCAGCTTGGGACAGACCTCTAACTATGGCTACACCTTC; CDR3 protein: CASSLGQTSNYGYTF
CDR3 length: 15; clone size: -; V gene: TRBV4-1; J gene: TRBJ1-2; D gene: TRBD1; CDR3 DNA: TGCGCCAGCAGCCTTCATCAAGACAGGGGCTATGGCTACACCTTC; CDR3 protein: CASSLHQDRGYGYTF
CDR3 length: 14; clone size: -; V gene: TRBV6-6; J gene: TRBJ1-6; D gene: -; CDR3 DNA: TGTGCCAGCAGCATGGGACAAATGGATTCACCCCTCCACTTT; CDR3 protein: CASSMGQMDSPLHF
CDR3 length: 13; clone size: -; V gene: TRBV3-1/TRBV3-2; J gene: TRBJ2-1; D gene: -; CDR3 DNA: TGTGCCAGCAGGGGATTTTCCCGGGATGGGCAGTTCTTC; CDR3 protein: CASRGFSRDGQFF
CDR3 length: 16; clone size: -; V gene: TRBV4-2; J gene: TRBJ2-1; D gene: TRBD2; CDR3 DNA: TGTGCCAGCAGCCAAGGTCGTACTAGCGGGGGGAATGAGCAGTTCTTC; CDR3 protein: CASSQGRTSGGNEQFF
CDR3 length: 15; clone size: once; V gene: TRBV20-1; J gene: TRBJ2-1; D gene: TRBD2; CDR3 DNA: TGCAGTGCTAGTAAACTAGCGGGGGGGCACAATGAGCAGTTCTTC; CDR3 protein: CSASKLAGGHNEQFF
CDR3 length: 13; clone size: -; V gene: TRBV6-1; J gene: TRBJ1-3; D gene: -; CDR3 DNA: TGTGCCAGCAGTGACAGGGCTGGAAACACCATATATTTT; CDR3 protein: CASSDRAGNTIYF
CDR3 length: 14; clone size: -; V gene: TRBV11-2; J gene: TRBJ1-1; D gene: -; CDR3 DNA: TGTGCCAGCAGTCCAGGGACATTGAACACTGAAGCTTTCTTT; CDR3 protein: CASSPGTLNTEAFF
CDR3 length: 18; clone size: -; V gene: TRBV19; J gene: TRBJ1-1; D gene: TRBD1; CDR3 DNA: TGTGCCAGTAGTACGATACTCCCTAGACAGGGGTATAACACTGAAGCTTTCTTT; CDR3 protein: CASSTILPRQGYNTEAFF
CDR3 length: 15; clone size: -; V gene: TRBV19; J gene: TRBJ1-5; D gene: TRBD1; CDR3 DNA: TGTGCCAGTAGTTACGACAGGGATGGCAATCAGCCCCAGCATTTT; CDR3 protein: CASSYDRDGNQPQHF
CDR3 length: 14; clone size: -; V gene: TRBV30; J gene: TRBJ2-2; D gene: TRBD2; CDR3 DNA: TGTGCCTGGTCGACTAGCGGGGGGGTCGGGGAGCTGTTTTTT; CDR3 protein: CAWSTSGGVGELFF
CDR3 length: 16; clone size: -; V gene: TRBV2; J gene: TRBJ2-2; D gene: TRBD1; CDR3 DNA: TGTGCCAGCAGTGTAAAGGGGGCCCGGACCGCCGGGGAGCTGTTTTTT; CDR3 protein: CASSVKGARTAGELFF
CDR3 length: 14; clone size: -; V gene: TRBV5-4; J gene: TRBJ2-5; D gene: -; CDR3 DNA: TGTGCCAGCAGCTTGGTCGGGCGCGGGGAGACCCAGTACTTC; CDR3 protein: CASSLVGRGETQYF
CDR3 length: 19; clone size: -; V gene: TRBV21-1; J gene: TRBJ1-5; D gene: -; CDR3 DNA: TGTGCCAGCAGGCACAGAAGAGGGTTGCAGGGGTCAGTAGGGCAGCCCCAGCATTTT; CDR3 protein: CASRHRRGLQGSVGQPQHF
CDR3 length: 13; clone size: -; V gene: TRBV7-6; J gene: TRBJ1-2; D gene: -; CDR3 DNA: TGTGCCAGCAGCTTAGCGATAGGGGCGACTCCCTCCTTC; CDR3 protein: CASSLAIGATPSF
CDR3 length: 13; clone size: -; V gene: TRBV12-3/TRBV12-4; J gene: TRBJ2-3; D gene: -; CDR3 DNA: TGTGCCAGCAGTTTCACCCGGGGTGATACGCAGTATTTT; CDR3 protein: CASSFTRGDTQYF
CDR3 length: 17; clone size: -; V gene: TRBV28; J gene: TRBJ1-3; D gene: -; CDR3 DNA: TGTGCCAGCAGCCCCCAGACAGGCCCGTACTCTGGAAACACCATATATTTT; CDR3 protein: CASSPQTGPYSGNTIYF
CDR3 length: 15; clone size: -; V gene: TRBV5-1; J gene: TRBJ1-2; D gene: TRBD1; CDR3 DNA: TGCGCCAGCAGTCACCGGGACAGGGGGGACTATGGCTACACCTTC; CDR3 protein: CASSHRDRGDYGYTF
CDR3 length: 16; clone size: -; V gene: TRBV5-1; J gene: TRBJ1-4; D gene: -; CDR3 DNA: TGCGCCAGCAGCCCCCGGCCGGAGGCAACTAATGAAAAACTGTTTTTT; CDR3 protein: CASSPRPEATNEKLFF
CDR3 length: 14; clone size: -; V gene: TRBV7-9; J gene: TRBJ2-4; D gene: -; CDR3 DNA: TGTGCCAGCAGCTCCACAGGGAAGGGCAACATTCAGTACTTC; CDR3 protein: CASSSTGKGNIQYF
CDR3 length: 14; clone size: -; V gene: TRBV19; J gene: TRBJ1-2; D gene: -; CDR3 DNA: TGTGCCAGTACCCCCCTGAGCAACGTATATGGCTACACCTTC; CDR3 protein: CASTPLSNVYGYTF
CDR3 length: 15; clone size: -; V gene: TRBV19; J gene: TRBJ1-5; D gene: -; CDR3 DNA: TGTGCCAGTAGCGGCGGGGCTAATAGCAATCAGCCCCAGCATTTT; CDR3 protein: CASSGGANSNQPQHF
CDR3 length: 13; clone size: -; V gene: TRBV7-2; J gene: TRBJ2-7; D gene: TRBD1; CDR3 DNA: TGTGCCAGCAGTGGGACAGGGTTTGACGAGCAGTACTTC; CDR3 protein: CASSGTGFDEQYF
CDR3 length: 16; clone size: -; V gene: TRBV6-4; J gene: TRBJ2-3; D gene: TRBD2; CDR3 DNA: TGTGCCAGCAGTGTACTAGCGGGGGGGCATGTGGATACGCAGTATTTT; CDR3 protein: CASSVLAGGHVDTQYF
CDR3 length: 13; clone size: -; V gene: TRBV12-3/TRBV12-4; J gene: TRBJ2-5; D gene: TRBD2; CDR3 DNA: TGTGCCAGCAGCCGGGGAGGGACCGAGACCCAGTACTTC; CDR3 protein: CASSRGGTETQYF
CDR3 length: 18; clone size: -; V gene: TRBV4-1; J gene: TRBJ1-2; D gene: TRBD1; CDR3 DNA: TGCGCCAGCAGCCAAGATTTTTTTGGGGACAGGGGGATTGACGGCTACACCTTC; CDR3 protein: CASSQDFFGDRGIDGYTF
CDR3 length: 13; clone size: -; V gene: TRBV2; J gene: TRBJ1-1; D gene: -; CDR3 DNA: TGTGCCAGCAGTGAGCAGGGTAACACTGAAGCTTTCTTT; CDR3 protein: CASSEQGNTEAFF
CDR3 length: 13; clone size: -; V gene: TRBV24-1; J gene: TRBJ2-2; D gene: -; CDR3 DNA: TGTACCACCAGTGGAGATAACACCGGGGAGCTGTTTTTT; CDR3 protein: CTTSGDNTGELFF
CDR3 length: 16; clone size: -; V gene: TRBV5-1; J gene: TRBJ2-3; D gene: TRBD2; CDR3 DNA: TGCGCCAGCAGCCCCCAGGGGCGGGGGGGCACAGATACGCAGTATTTT; CDR3 protein: CASSPQGRGGTDTQYF
CDR3 length: 15; clone size: -; V gene: TRBV28; J gene: TRBJ1-5; D gene: -; CDR3 DNA: TGTGCCAGCAGTTTATTCCCAGGGGACAATCAGCCCCAGCATTTT; CDR3 protein: CASSLFPGDNQPQHF